This is a list of T cell receptor beta chains from one sample in a study of cytomegalovirus exposure and HLA in healthy donors. Using immunoSEQ multiplex PCR, the repertoire was profiled, and TCRdb retains in-frame clones only, with some absent. Among about 130,000 clones, 8% to 11% were seen once, and the ten largest hold approximately 4.4%. Material for sequencing was PBMCs. The receptors originated from a woman between 18 and 29 years old in good health and CMV-seropositive. The CDR3 runs from the conserved cysteine through the conserved F or W. A D gene is named only where the DNA matches it firmly. Only part of the rows carry a size: once, few, many, or a class if the clone is expanded.

v_call	clone_size	j_call	d_call	cdr3_aa	cdr3_nt
TRBV11-3	.	TRBJ2-3	.	CASSPNESTDTQYF	TGTGCCAGCAGCCCAAACGAGAGCACAGATACGCAGTATTTT
TRBV6-1	.	TRBJ1-3	.	CASSEGSLSGNTIYF	TGTGCCAGCAGTGAGGGCAGTCTCTCTGGAAACACCATATATTTT
TRBV28	.	TRBJ2-3	.	CASSFISTREQDTQYF	TGTGCCAGCAGTTTCATTTCGACCCGGGAACAAGATACGCAGTATTTT
TRBV5-6	many	TRBJ1-2	TRBD1	CASSLGGQDHGYTF	TGTGCCAGCAGCTTGGGGGGACAGGACCATGGCTACACCTTC
TRBV9	.	TRBJ2-7	.	CASSPNHYEQYF	TGTGCCAGCAGCCCTAACCACTACGAGCAGTACTTC
TRBV5-1	.	TRBJ1-1	TRBD1	CASSPGQGMNTEAFF	TGCGCCAGCAGCCCCGGACAGGGAATGAACACTGAAGCTTTCTTT
TRBV7-9	.	TRBJ2-2	.	CASSLDGWTGELFF	TGTGCCAGCAGCTTAGATGGCTGGACCGGGGAGCTGTTTTTT
TRBV6-1	few	TRBJ1-5	.	CASSPLQGGNQPQHF	TGTGCCAGCAGTCCCCTACAGGGTGGGAATCAGCCCCAGCATTTT
TRBV29-1	once	TRBJ2-2	TRBD2	CSGGRASGSIWDPGELFF	TGCAGCGGGGGGCGAGCTAGCGGGAGTATTTGGGACCCCGGGGAGCTGTTTTTT
TRBV11-3	few	TRBJ2-5	TRBD2	CASRMGLAGSETQYF	TGTGCCAGCAGGATGGGACTAGCGGGGTCTGAGACCCAGTACTTC
TRBV5-8	few	TRBJ1-1	.	CASSPQGLESMNTEAFF	TGTGCCAGCAGCCCCCAGGGCCTTGAATCGATGAACACTGAAGCTTTCTTT
TRBV2	.	TRBJ2-1	.	CASSGEKSGPFSYNEQFF	TGTGCCAGCAGTGGGGAAAAGAGCGGGCCCTTCTCCTACAATGAGCAGTTCTTC
TRBV5-1	.	TRBJ2-2	TRBD1	CASGTGGADTGELFF	TGCGCCAGCGGAACAGGGGGCGCAGACACCGGGGAGCTGTTTTTT
TRBV20-1	.	TRBJ2-1	.	CSAKRNEQFF	TGCAGTGCTAAGAGGAATGAGCAGTTCTTC
TRBV10-3	.	TRBJ1-3	TRBD1	CATQQMSSGQGSGNTIYF	TGTGCCACCCAACAAATGTCCTCCGGACAGGGCTCCGGAAACACCATATATTTT